This record looks at one T cell receptor (beta chain) sequence and its context. It lacks a known antigen. No much larger clone is present one base from it, and per-base qualities are unavailable. V is pruned by 3 bases and J by 1 base, leaving 11 bases of the junction without a gene match. CDR1 SGHRS and CDR2 YFSETQ are derived from the germline V gene. Its CDR3 holds 17 amino acids, cysteine through phenylalanine. Just the 51-base CDR3 DNA is kept, in frame starting at base 1. TCRbeta CDR3 regions were amplified from genomic DNA by means of the immunoSEQ Assay, a bias-controlled multiplex PCR. Per the authors' processing: The number of nucleated cells in each sample was estimated from the amplification of reference gene primers within the assay. To quantify the absolute abundance of each unique TCRbeta CDR3 rearrangement, sequence reads were collapsed and filtered. For each sample, productive Simpson clonality was calculated as the square root of Simpson's diversity index over productive rearrangements. Here the immuneACCESS table is served through TCRdb, limited to in-frame sequences with V and J called. Missing clones are a known gap in these copies; in checked studies unresolved V genes cover under half, and the rest lacks a known reason. That table furnishes V, J and clone size, whereas the DNA furnished D and trimming. The sample table contains 30,000 to 40,000 clones; only one count was recorded for roughly 80% of them. The ten largest clonotypes hold approximately 14% of the sample.

Whole blood was collected in K2EDTA tubes by collaborating institutions according to the institutions' own protocols. For TCRbeta analysis, collaborators shipped samples in one of three forms: frozen whole blood, isolated PBMCs, or DNA extracted from either of those sample types. This sample was taken from a study of blood T cell repertoires in COVID-19 (dated by TCRdb to the early 2020s). Some background on the complete study: The collaborator samples originated in the United States, Italy and Spain and spanned the acute and convalescent phases of COVID-19. Where available, HLA class I and class II types were taken from metadata supplied by the sample provider and were not determined by assay-based typing. The material from the prospective study consisted of cDNA or gDNA derived from T cells, B-cell-depleted T cells, or PBMCs. Nearly every sample came with metadata listing a de-identified subject ID, COVID-19 status, age in years and sex. The repertoires were released in a freely available public database intended as a resource for research on the immune response to SARS-CoV-2. The dataset comprised deeply sampled blood TCRbeta repertoires from subjects exposed to, actively infected with, or recovered from COVID-19. The samples were drawn from two sources: the first 160 participants of the ongoing ImmuneRACE study, and approximately 1,300 subjects contributed by 6 global collaborators.

Broader findings and caveats from the paper: The amount of clinical and demographic metadata varied by source and participant and was provided uncurated.

The source material was peripheral blood. The chain uses TRBV5-1 and TRBJ1-2; TRBD1 lines up with 8 middle nucleotides. This TCR was sampled from a woman in her 70s with acute or convalescent COVID-19. This receptor has the CDR3 CASSSSGGRGGNYGYTF. The DNA reads TGCGCCAGCAGCTCGTCAGGGGGCAGGGGAGGTAACTATGGCTACACCTTC.